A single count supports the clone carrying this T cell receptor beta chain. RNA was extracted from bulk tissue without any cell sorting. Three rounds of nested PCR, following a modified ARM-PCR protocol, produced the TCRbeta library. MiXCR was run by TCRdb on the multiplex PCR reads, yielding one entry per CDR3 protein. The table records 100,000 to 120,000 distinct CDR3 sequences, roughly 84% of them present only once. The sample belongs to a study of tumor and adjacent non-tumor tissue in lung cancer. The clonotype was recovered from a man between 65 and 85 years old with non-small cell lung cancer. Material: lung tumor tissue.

The CDR3 loop is CASSLGGEYPGELFF. For the CDR3, the DNA is TGTGCCAGCAGCTTAGGGGGGGAGTACCCCGGGGAGCTGTTTTTT. The rearrangement links TRBV6-1 to TRBJ2-2, with D perhaps TRBD2 (7 bases). Germline V gives CDR1 MNHNS, CDR2 SASEGT. V lost 6 bases, J lost 6 bases, and 17 bases lay in between. The CDR3 is 15 residues long.